This TCR beta chain derives from a study of Tregs in tolerant kidney transplant recipients. Points on this clone: Its target is unknown.

Here immunoSEQ multiplex PCR was the method, and the copy in TCRdb shows in-frame clones only, minus some. In the table there are tens of thousands of clones, roughly 84% of which are singletons. Germline V gene sequence: CDR1 LNHDA, CDR2 SQIVND (reference sequence). The ends lost 5 bases at V and 10 bases at J; junction bases unmatched: 14. This CDR3 is 16 amino acids long. Findings of the study overall: Findings come from small patient numbers and require larger validation.

Material for sequencing was CD4+ T cells from blood. The sequence came from a human donor in good health. The J gene is TRBJ2-1, the V gene TRBV19; 10 nucleotides line up with TRBD2. CDR3 bases: TGTGCCAGTAGTCCACGAGGTCTAGCGGGAGTTGGAGAGCAGTTCTTC. Amino acids: CASSPRGLAGVGEQFF.